Sequencing of this TCR beta chain was carried out in a study of T cells after yellow fever vaccination. This clonotype was counted only a few times. Its antigen is unidentified. TCRdb recomputed calls from the 5' RACE reads with MiXCR, one row per CDR3 protein. The sample holds about 510,000 distinct CDR3 sequences, 21% seen once. Whole-study results and caveats: High-abundance clonotypes from the bulk population could contaminate FACS-sorted repertoires. A minor fraction of clonotypes spanned both CD4 and CD8 compartments.

Trimming took off 1 base at V and 5 bases at J, with 5 bases between the two ends. This CDR3 region has 13 residues. Germline CDR1 SGHTA, CDR2 FQGNSA. This sample comprised PBMCs, obtained approximately 22 days after the first yellow fever vaccination. This chain links TRBV7-2 with TRBJ2-2; D is unresolved. The origin of this receptor is a man aged 18 to 29 who received the YFV17D yellow fever vaccine. In DNA form, the CDR3 reads TGTGCCAGCAGCTTAGAAGAAACCGGGGAGCTGTTTTTT. Its protein is CASSLEETGELFF.